Listed below are T cell receptor beta chains from one sample, sequenced in a study of CD8+ T cells in alopecia areata. Profiled with immunoSEQ multiplex PCR; TCRdb holds only in-frame clones, not every one. This table has some 150,000 clones, approximately 59% appearing once. Here the sequenced sample was CD4+ T cells sorted from blood, taken between weeks 55 and 65, from a patient treated with tofacitinib. The receptors shown here come from a human donor with alopecia areata. The CDR3 runs from the conserved cysteine through the conserved F or W. Each record gives: V gene, J gene, clone size, D gene, CDR3 protein, CDR3 DNA. A D gene is named only where the DNA matches it firmly. Clone size, where shown, is once, few, many, or a class for clones that have expanded.

v_call: TRBV29-1
j_call: TRBJ2-3
clone_size: -
d_call: TRBD1
cdr3_aa: CSVGGTGDTDTQYF
cdr3_nt: TGCAGCGTTGGGGGGACAGGGGACACAGATACGCAGTATTTT

v_call: TRBV6-1
j_call: TRBJ2-3
clone_size: few
d_call: TRBD1
cdr3_aa: CASSDATGGTNTQYF
cdr3_nt: TGTGCCAGCAGTGACGCGACAGGGGGCACGAATACGCAGTATTTT

v_call: TRBV6-5
j_call: TRBJ2-2
clone_size: few
d_call: -
cdr3_aa: CASSYSVQVTGELFF
cdr3_nt: TGTGCCAGCAGTTACTCAGTCCAGGTCACCGGGGAGCTGTTTTTT

v_call: TRBV6-5
j_call: TRBJ2-5
clone_size: -
d_call: -
cdr3_aa: CASSPRGSPETQYF
cdr3_nt: TGTGCCAGCAGTCCCAGAGGTTCCCCAGAGACCCAGTACTTC

v_call: TRBV7-2
j_call: TRBJ2-1
clone_size: -
d_call: TRBD2
cdr3_aa: CASSSQTSGGRNEQFF
cdr3_nt: TGTGCCAGCAGCTCACAGACTAGCGGGGGCCGCAATGAGCAGTTCTTC

v_call: TRBV6-4
j_call: TRBJ1-1
clone_size: once
d_call: -
cdr3_aa: CASSGQMNTEAFF
cdr3_nt: TGTGCCAGCAGTGGACAGATGAACACTGAAGCTTTCTTT

v_call: TRBV5-1
j_call: TRBJ1-5
clone_size: -
d_call: TRBD1
cdr3_aa: CASSLGQGNEPQHF
cdr3_nt: TGCGCCAGCAGCTTGGGACAGGGTAACGAGCCCCAGCATTTT

v_call: TRBV6-5
j_call: TRBJ1-2
clone_size: once
d_call: TRBD1
cdr3_aa: CASTGPTGDGGYTF
cdr3_nt: TGTGCCAGCACGGGACCCACAGGGGACGGTGGCTACACCTTC

v_call: TRBV29-1
j_call: TRBJ2-7
clone_size: -
d_call: -
cdr3_aa: CSVGQRNEQYF
cdr3_nt: TGCAGCGTTGGACAGAGGAACGAGCAGTACTTC

v_call: TRBV7-2
j_call: TRBJ1-6
clone_size: -
d_call: -
cdr3_aa: CASSFAPNSPLHF
cdr3_nt: TGTGCCAGCAGCTTCGCCCCGAATTCACCCCTCCACTTT

v_call: TRBV5-1
j_call: TRBJ1-1
clone_size: few
d_call: TRBD1
cdr3_aa: CASSRGDRANTEAFF
cdr3_nt: TGCGCCAGCAGCCGGGGTGACAGGGCGAACACTGAAGCTTTCTTT

v_call: TRBV7-9
j_call: TRBJ1-1
clone_size: many
d_call: -
cdr3_aa: CASSPRNTEAFF
cdr3_nt: TGTGCCAGCAGCCCCAGGAACACTGAAGCTTTCTTT

v_call: TRBV6-5
j_call: TRBJ2-7
clone_size: few
d_call: -
cdr3_aa: CASRYRVGKPYEQYF
cdr3_nt: TGTGCCAGCCGATACAGGGTTGGGAAACCCTACGAGCAGTACTTC